This TCR beta chain was identified during a study of identical twins. This clonotype was picked up many times. With V trimmed by 6 bases and J by 5 bases, 9 bases remained unmatched. This CDR3 has 16 amino acids. TCRdb reanalysed the 5' RACE reads using MiXCR and keeps one entry per CDR3 protein. The table shows fewer than 550,000 distinct CDR3 sequences, with nearly 15% occurring only once. These data were likewise used in another study, on yellow fever vaccine responses in identical twins.

The sequencing input was CD4+ T cells sorted from blood. This chain joins TRBV12-3 or TRBV12-4 and TRBJ2-5, with 13 bases that match TRBD2. The TCR originated in a woman aged 18-29 years in good health. CDR3 amino acids: CASSPRGLAGMETQYF. CDR3 sequence (DNA): TGTGCCAGCAGCCCGAGGGGACTAGCGGGGATGGAGACCCAGTACTTC.